What follows describes a single TCR beta chain. Its antigen is not identified. This sample is part of a study of vaccination effects on CD4 cells after COVID-19. Study at large: Antigen-specific CD4+ T cells were expanded with viral peptide pools in the ViraFEST assay before sequencing. A few million PBMC per well were cultured with 7.5 to 10 IU/ml IL-2 and roughly 10 ug/ml peptides.

Sequencing used immunoSEQ multiplex PCR; TCRdb keeps in-frame clones, though not all of them. Of 45,000 or so clones in the sample, approximately 80% were seen once. Investigators separated out CD4+ T cells once around nine days of culture had passed. This person's SARS-CoV-2 infection, confirmed by PCR, occurred between March and December 2020. Replacing half the medium with IL-2 medium was done on days 3 and 7. There are 15 residues in the CDR3. Trimming left V 5 bases short and J 4 bases short, with 18 bases between. Germline CDR1 reads SQVTM; CDR2 reads ANQGSEA. This chain joins TRBV29-1 and TRBJ2-1, with D perhaps assigned TRBD1 or TRBD2 (5 bases each). The TCR sequence derives from a human donor who had a prior SARS-CoV-2 infection. The material was CD4+ T cells from PBMCs cultured without peptide, obtained before COVID-19 vaccination. Written as DNA, the CDR3 is TGCAGCGTTCCGCGACCCCGGGACGTATACAATGAGCAGTTCTTC. Its translation is CSVPRPRDVYNEQFF.